The 13 T cell receptor beta chains presented below share a single source sample, sequenced in a study of molecular identifiers for immune sequencing clone quantification. One entry per CDR3 protein results from TCRdb running MiXCR on the PCR reads. This sample has around 460,000 distinct CDR3 sequences, with under 30% found just once. The sample taken for sequencing was naive CD8+ T cells from blood, with Jurkat cell RNA spiked in. This sample's subset: FACS-sorted CD8+CD4-CCR7+CD45RA+ naive T cells. The receptors originated from a human donor in good health. Some libraries in this study had Jurkat cell RNA spiked in.

This chain uses TRBV28 with TRBJ1-3; D unclear. Trimming cost V 10 bases and J 4 bases, with 14 bases left between them. Germline loops: CDR1 MDHEN, CDR2 SYDVKM. The CDR3 is made up of 13 amino acids. The CDR3 bases are TGTGCCAACTCGGGCAGGTCCGGAAACACCATATATTTT. It codes for CANSGRSGNTIYF.

About this clonotype itself: Being one base from a much bigger clone, this may be a read error. The V and J genes are TRBV20-1 and TRBJ2-7; 8 bases are a match to TRBD2. Germline assignment: CDR1 DFQATT and CDR2 SNEGSKA (reference sequence). The CDR3 runs 13 residues. Here the CDR3 reads CCARGTSRPEQYF. The CDR3 nucleotides are TGCTGTGCTAGGGGGACTAGTCGCCCCGAGCAGTACTTC.

The rearrangement links TRBV4-1 to TRBJ2-5; D remains unclear. Germline lookup yields CDR1 MGHRA and CDR2 YSYEKL. V gave up 4 bases and J gave up 3 bases, with 12 bases separating them. CDR3 length: 14 amino acids. The CDR3 loop is CASSPRAREETQYF. Here the CDR3 DNA reads TGCGCCAGCAGCCCTAGAGCCCGGGAAGAGACCCAGTACTTC.

This clonotype was picked up many times. V and J are TRBV28 and TRBJ2-7, with D unresolved. The V gene lost 3 bases and the J gene lost 3 bases, with 9 bases spanning the gap. Germline V lookup: CDR1 MDHEN, CDR2 SYDVKM. The CDR3 contains 13 residues. The CDR3 is CASSLTRYYEQYF. The CDR3 coding sequence is TGTGCCAGCAGTTTGACCAGGTACTACGAGCAGTACTTC.

This chain connects TRBV6-5 to TRBJ1-1, with D maybe TRBD1 (5 bases). Trimming removed 4 bases at V and 3 bases at J, with 15 bases between. The CDR3 covers 15 residues. Germline loops: CDR1 MNHEY, CDR2 SVGAGI. CDR3 nucleotides: TGTGCCAGCAGTTCGCCGCAGGGTATGTACACTGAAGCTTTCTTT. It is translated as CASSSPQGMYTEAFF.

The rearrangement uses TRBV3-1 and TRBJ2-1; 8 nucleotides align to TRBD1. This CDR3 contains 17 residues. CDR1 is LGHDT, CDR2 YNNKEL, per germline (reference sequence). The J segment lost 6 bases and the V segment lost 0 bases, leaving 10 bases of the junction unmatched. CDR3: CASSQDMGQGAFNEQFF. The CDR3 nucleotides read TGTGCCAGCAGCCAAGATATGGGGCAGGGGGCCTTCAATGAGCAGTTCTTC.

This clonotype was detected a few times. DNA of the CDR3: TGCAGTGCTCGTCATGAGGGGAGCTCCTATAATTCACCCCTCCACTTT. This translates into CSARHEGSSYNSPLHF. The chain joins TRBV20-1 to TRBJ1-6; weak D call: TRBD1 (5 bases). V lost 5 bases and J lost 0, with 14 bases in between. CDR3 length equals 16 residues. Germline V gene sequence: CDR1 DFQATT, CDR2 SNEGSKA (reference sequence).

This clonotype showed up many times. The gene calls are TRBV14 and TRBJ2-5; the D is unclear. V was pared by 1 base and J by 5 bases, with 14 bases between. This CDR3 is built from 15 residues. Germline CDR1 SGHDN, CDR2 FVKESK. The CDR3 nucleotides are TGTGCCAGCAGCCAAGGTGGCCCGCTCGGGGAGACCCAGTACTTC. Encoded protein: CASSQGGPLGETQYF.

The table lists this clonotype with a few counts. The CDR3 sequence: CRPPGQGVFDEQYF. CDR3 nucleotides: TGCAGACCTCCGGGACAGGGGGTTTTCGACGAGCAGTACTTC. The chain joins TRBV20-1 to TRBJ2-7; TRBD1 matches 11 bases. The CDR3 runs 14 residues. Germline CDR1 is DFQATT and CDR2 is SNEGSKA (reference sequence).

The sample holds a few counts of this clonotype. The chain recombines TRBV20-1 with TRBJ2-3; D gene uncertain. Germline loops: CDR1 DFQATT, CDR2 SNEGSKA (reference sequence). The CDR3 contains 15 residues. Between the trimmed V and J ends, which lost 2 bases and 6 bases, there was a span of 18 bases. This chain's CDR3 is CSARLFVAGVDTQYF. CDR3 in DNA: TGCAGTGCTAGACTGTTTGTGGCCGGTGTGGATACGCAGTATTTT.

The J gene is TRBJ2-5, the V gene TRBV24-1; 14 bases are shared with TRBD2. CDR1 KGHDR and CDR2 SFDVKD come from the germline V gene. The CDR3 loop spans 19 amino acids. V was pared by 3 bases and J by 4 bases, with 12 bases of the junction left unmatched. CDR3 amino acids: CATSDTGTSGSRYPETQYF. CDR3 coding DNA: TGTGCCACCAGTGATACCGGGACTAGCGGGAGTCGGTACCCAGAGACCCAGTACTTC.

The chain carries TRBV7-9 and TRBJ2-5; D perhaps matches TRBD2 (6 bases). V lost 4 bases and J lost 5, with 17 bases in between. CDR3 length: 15 amino acids. The germline V gene encodes CDR1 SEHNR and CDR2 FQNEAQ (reference sequence). CDR3 loop: CASSYLRGAGETQYF. CDR3 coding DNA: TGTGCCAGCAGCTACCTACGCGGGGCGGGGGAGACCCAGTACTTC.

A few counts support this clonotype. The genes are TRBV20-1 and TRBJ2-1; D call uncertain. Germline-derived CDR1 and CDR2 are DFQATT and SNEGSKA (reference sequence). Trimming shortened V by 2 bases and J by 4 bases, and 12 bases separated the two germline ends. The CDR3 is made up of 14 amino acids. CDR3 residues: CSARPVTHYNEQFF. The DNA for the CDR3 is TGCAGTGCTAGACCAGTTACCCATTACAATGAGCAGTTCTTC.